This T cell receptor (beta chain) originates from a study of beta chain features in type 1 diabetes. TCRB transcripts that were expressed got sequenced, as all of the isolated RNA had been reverse transcribed. Assay used: immunoSEQ multiplex PCR; TCRdb lists only in-frame clones, some missing. The table lists 60,000 to 75,000 clones, approximately 47% of them singletons. From germline, CDR1 is SGHRS and CDR2 YFSETQ. The CDR3 is 14 amino acids. Losses at the gene ends were 1 base for V and 9 bases for J; bases not matched to a gene: 6. Regarding the study as a whole: The study found moderately but significantly shorter TCRB CDR3s in all four CD4+ subsets of Type 1 diabetes patients.

As regards this clone: What it binds is unknown.

The clonotype originates from a young man with type 1 diabetes. J is TRBJ2-1 and V is TRBV5-1, with 8 bases aligning to TRBD2. Sequenced material: central memory CD4+ T cells from blood. The CDR3 is CASSLRAGGGEQFF. The DNA of the CDR3 is TGCGCCAGCAGCTTGAGGGCGGGAGGCGGTGAGCAGTTCTTC.